This TCR beta chain was identified in a study of blood T cell repertoires in COVID-19. TCRdb's table, derived via immunoSEQ multiplex PCR, lists solely in-frame clones and lacks some. The data show about 120,000 clones, around 78% seen once. This clone was recorded a few times. This TCR came from a man aged 25-45 years with acute or convalescent COVID-19. Specimen: peripheral blood.

Here the CDR3 reads CASSLGTGMNTEAFF. Here the CDR3 DNA reads TGTGCCAGCAGCCTCGGGACAGGGATGAACACTGAAGCTTTCTTT. V is TRBV7-3 and J is TRBJ1-1; 9 bases agree with TRBD1. The germline CDR1 and CDR2 sequences are SGHTA and FQGTGA. V lost 5 bases to trimming and J lost 0 bases; unmatched junction nucleotides: 4. The CDR3 is 15 amino acids.